The present entry profiles one T cell receptor (beta chain) with its context. In the authors' workflow: Nucleated cell counts were estimated from reference gene primer amplification. The assay was immunoSEQ multiplex PCR, and TCRdb's table has in-frame clones only and misses some. V and J calls and clone size are given by that table; D and trimming were obtained from the DNA. The sample comprises roughly 250,000 clones, around 90% of which are singletons, and roughly 3.3% rests with the top ten. After removal of 5 bases from V and 0 bases from J, the junction contained 7 bases not matched to a gene. CDR3 length: 16 residues. The germline gives CDR1 MNHEY, CDR2 SMNVEV (reference sequence). These data are taken from a study of blood T cell repertoires in COVID-19.

The material sequenced was peripheral blood. This TCR was sampled from a woman in her 40s with acute or convalescent COVID-19. The rearrangement uses TRBV27 and TRBJ2-1; 7 nucleotides line up with TRBD2. The CDR3 sequence: CASSPRGVDSYNEQFF. In nucleotides, the CDR3 is TGTGCCAGCAGTCCTCGGGGGGTTGACTCCTACAATGAGCAGTTCTTC.